A selection of T cell receptor beta chains follows, all from one sample in a study of T cell responses to AZD1222 COVID-19 vaccine. Using immunoSEQ multiplex PCR, the repertoire was profiled, and TCRdb retains in-frame clones only, with some absent. The sample has 150,000 to 190,000 clones; more than 90% are singletons. The starting material was peripheral blood, obtained 28 days after the second AZD1222 dose. These receptors came from an adult who received the AZD1222 COVID-19 vaccine. Each CDR3 is given with its conserved first and last residue. The D gene is left open where the match is weak. Not every row has a clone size; where given, it reads once, few, many or a size class.

J,V,D,size,CDR3,DNA
TRBJ1-5,TRBV10-1,.,.,CASSPGGAGNQPQHF,TGCGCCAGCAGTCCCGGGGGGGCTGGCAATCAGCCCCAGCATTTT
TRBJ1-4,TRBV12-5,.,.,CASGLGGAKEKLFF,TGTGCTAGTGGTTTGGGGGGGGCGAAAGAAAAACTGTTTTTT
TRBJ2-2,TRBV7-9,.,.,CASSSGQRHTGELFF,TGTGCCAGCAGCTCCGGACAGCGGCACACCGGGGAGCTGTTTTTT
TRBJ2-1,TRBV5-1,TRBD1,.,CASSLETGTGNNEQFF,TGCGCCAGCAGCTTGGAGACCGGGACAGGAAACAATGAGCAGTTCTTC
TRBJ1-5,TRBV19,TRBD1,once,CASRGNRGLSNQPQHF,TGTGCCAGTAGAGGGAACAGGGGGCTGAGCAATCAGCCCCAGCATTTT
TRBJ1-6,TRBV2,.,.,CASAGDEGNSPLHF,TGTGCCAGCGCTGGGGACGAGGGTAATTCACCCCTCCACTTT
TRBJ2-6,TRBV2,.,.,CASLFRALRTGANVLTF,TGTGCCAGTTTATTCAGGGCCCTCCGGACTGGGGCCAACGTCCTGACTTTC
TRBJ1-1,TRBV27,.,.,CASNRGPNTEAFF,TGTGCCAGCAATAGGGGCCCCAACACTGAAGCTTTCTTT
TRBJ1-3,TRBV6-5,.,.,CASSYTREPGNTIYF,TGTGCCAGCAGTTACACCAGGGAGCCCGGAAACACCATATATTTT
TRBJ1-2,TRBV7-9,.,.,CASSLGTEFNYGYTF,TGTGCCAGCAGCTTAGGGACGGAGTTTAACTATGGCTACACCTTC
TRBJ1-4,TRBV18,.,once,CASSPSSSNEKLFF,TGTGCCAGCTCACCCTCTAGCTCTAATGAAAAACTGTTTTTT
TRBJ2-7,TRBV30,.,.,CAWSVGTTYEQYF,TGTGCCTGGAGTGTAGGGACAACCTACGAGCAGTACTTC
TRBJ1-2,TRBV19,TRBD1,.,CASNLFSARTGADGYTF,TGTGCCAGCAATCTCTTCTCGGCGCGGACAGGGGCTGATGGCTACACCTTC
TRBJ2-7,TRBV3-1/TRBV3-2,TRBD2,.,CASSLSSGRREQYF,TGTGCCAGCAGCCTTTCTAGCGGGAGGCGGGAGCAGTACTTC
TRBJ2-7,TRBV27,.,.,CASSRSPSYEQYF,TGTGCCAGCAGTCGGAGCCCATCCTACGAGCAGTACTTC
TRBJ1-2,TRBV18,.,.,CASSPKQHNYGYTF,TGTGCCAGCTCACCCAAACAGCACAACTATGGCTACACCTTC
TRBJ1-2,TRBV13,.,.,CASSLRHFYGYTF,TGTGCCAGCAGCTTACGACATTTCTATGGCTACACCTTC
TRBJ1-4,TRBV27,.,few,CASSLLGGANEKLFF,TGTGCCAGCAGTTTATTGGGGGGGGCTAATGAAAAACTGTTTTTT
TRBJ2-2,TRBV7-8,.,.,CASRDWLNTGELFF,TGTGCCAGCAGAGACTGGCTAAACACCGGGGAGCTGTTTTTT
TRBJ2-5,TRBV30,.,.,CAWSVGAETQYF,TGTGCCTGGAGTGTGGGCGCCGAGACCCAGTACTTC
TRBJ1-6,TRBV2,.,.,CASSGDSSYNSPLHF,TGTGCCAGCAGTGGTGACAGCTCCTATAATTCACCCCTCCACTTT
TRBJ1-5,TRBV19,.,.,CASSGKGYGQPQHF,TGTGCCAGTAGTGGGAAGGGGTACGGTCAGCCCCAGCATTTT
TRBJ2-3,TRBV5-1,.,.,CASTGVDTQYF,TGCGCCAGCACGGGGGTAGATACGCAGTATTTT
TRBJ2-1,TRBV4-2,TRBD2,once,CASSQGEREGHEQFF,TGTGCCAGCAGCCAAGGGGAGCGGGAGGGCCATGAGCAGTTCTTC
TRBJ1-4,TRBV12-3/TRBV12-4,.,.,CASRPGPNEKLFF,TGTGCCAGCCGCCCAGGGCCCAATGAAAAACTGTTTTTT
TRBJ2-7,TRBV10-3,.,.,CAIRPISSYEQYF,TGTGCCATCAGACCCATTAGCTCCTACGAGCAGTACTTC
TRBJ2-6,TRBV15,.,.,CATSRDVGAGANVLTF,TGTGCCACCAGCAGAGATGTTGGTGCTGGGGCCAACGTCCTGACTTTC
TRBJ1-1,TRBV6-2/TRBV6-3,.,.,CASSLSLLGLFPEAFF,TGTGCCAGCAGTTTATCCCTCCTTGGTCTGTTCCCTGAAGCTTTCTTT
TRBJ2-7,TRBV13,.,few,CASSSSLREHYEQYF,TGTGCCAGCAGCTCGAGCTTACGGGAACACTACGAGCAGTACTTC
TRBJ1-2,TRBV7-9,.,.,CASSEGLYGYTF,TGTGCCAGCAGCGAAGGACTTTATGGCTACACCTTC
TRBJ1-5,TRBV20-1,.,.,CSASQGGTGNQPQHF,TGCAGTGCTAGTCAGGGTGGGACGGGCAATCAGCCCCAGCATTTT
TRBJ1-2,TRBV5-1,.,.,CASSFSSYGYTF,TGCGCCAGCAGCTTTTCAAGCTATGGCTACACCTTC
TRBJ2-3,TRBV25-1,TRBD1,.,CASRGQGTSDTQYF,TGTGCCAGCAGGGGACAGGGCACCTCAGATACGCAGTATTTT
TRBJ2-2,TRBV12-3/TRBV12-4,.,.,CASSHTGELFF,TGTGCCAGCAGTCACACCGGGGAGCTGTTTTTT
TRBJ2-7,TRBV5-1,TRBD1,.,CASSSRTGGAYEQYF,TGCGCCAGCAGCTCAAGGACAGGGGGCGCGTACGAGCAGTACTTC
TRBJ2-3,TRBV5-1,.,.,CASSSGYTDTQYF,TGCGCCAGCAGCTCCGGGTACACAGATACGCAGTATTTT
TRBJ1-1,TRBV7-2,.,.,CASSLIEVGKGMNTEAFF,TGTGCCAGCAGCTTAATCGAAGTCGGAAAGGGTATGAACACTGAAGCTTTCTTT
TRBJ2-5,TRBV14,.,.,CASSGGLQETQYF,TGTGCCAGCAGCGGGGGATTGCAAGAGACCCAGTACTTC
TRBJ1-2,TRBV15,.,once,CATSRALGGTYGYTF,TGTGCCACCAGCAGAGCCCTCGGCGGGACTTATGGCTACACCTTC
TRBJ2-3,TRBV7-2,TRBD2,.,CASSLVRDYQQYF,TGTGCCAGCAGCTTAGTAAGGGACTACCAGCAGTATTTT
TRBJ2-1,TRBV7-9,TRBD2,.,CASSLDRTLAGGPTDEQFF,TGTGCCAGCAGCTTAGACAGAACCTTAGCGGGAGGACCGACGGATGAGCAGTTCTTC
TRBJ2-6,TRBV19,.,.,CATLGAGANVLTF,TGTGCCACCTTGGGGGCCGGGGCCAACGTCCTGACTTTC
TRBJ1-5,TRBV19,.,.,CASKYTGRGIQPQHF,TGTGCCAGCAAGTACACAGGAAGAGGAATTCAGCCCCAGCATTTT
TRBJ1-1,TRBV7-9,TRBD1,.,CASSSLTGGLNTEAFF,TGTGCCAGCAGCTCGCTGACAGGGGGGTTGAACACTGAAGCTTTCTTT
TRBJ2-3,TRBV21-1,.,.,CASSSTGIRDRCYGCTDTQYF,.
TRBJ1-1,TRBV30,.,.,CAWSPWNTEAFF,TGTGCCTGGTCCCCCTGGAACACTGAAGCTTTCTTT
TRBJ2-7,TRBV3-1/TRBV3-2,TRBD2,.,CASRTSGGRAHEQYF,TGTGCCAGCAGAACGTCCGGGGGGAGGGCCCACGAGCAGTACTTC
TRBJ1-2,TRBV10-1,.,once,CASSYGYTF,TGCGCCAGCTCATATGGCTACACCTTC
TRBJ1-4,TRBV6-5,.,.,CASSYSVIEKLFF,TGTGCCAGCAGTTACTCGGTGATTGAAAAACTGTTTTTT
TRBJ1-2,TRBV2,.,once,CASSPRAGYYGYTF,TGTGCCAGCAGTCCCCGGGCAGGCTACTATGGCTACACCTTC
TRBJ1-5,TRBV18,.,.,CASSPSGHGTSNQPQHF,TGTGCCAGCTCACCATCGGGTCACGGTACCAGCAATCAGCCCCAGCATTTT
TRBJ1-2,TRBV2,.,few,CASSEGEGYGYTF,TGTGCCAGCAGTGAGGGGGAAGGCTATGGCTACACCTTC
TRBJ2-3,TRBV5-1,.,.,CASSPNDRTTDTQYF,TGCGCCAGCAGCCCTAACGACAGGACCACAGATACGCAGTATTTT
TRBJ2-2,TRBV19,.,once,CASSVSGNTGELFF,TGTGCCAGTAGTGTCAGCGGGAACACCGGGGAGCTGTTTTTT
TRBJ1-6,TRBV5-1,TRBD1,.,CASSASTGSGSPLHF,TGCGCCAGCAGCGCATCGACAGGGAGCGGGTCACCCCTCCACTTT